This is a list of T cell receptor beta chains from one sample in a study of shared T cell receptors in the human thymus. Sequencing used immunoSEQ multiplex PCR; TCRdb keeps in-frame clones, though not all of them. This sample has 720,000 or so clones; over 75% occur once, and the top ten carry 0.008% to 0.011%. The data were also submitted as part of a second study, on human thymus T cells.

Sequenced input: thymocytes. The receptor source for this set is a girl under three years old with a congenital heart defect. The CDR3 runs from the conserved cysteine through the conserved F or W. The D gene is left open where the match is weak. The listing skips clone size in some rows; elsewhere it reads once, few, many or a size class.

clone_size	d_call	j_call	v_call	cdr3_nt	cdr3_aa
-	-	TRBJ1-2	TRBV6-1	TGTGCCAGCAGTGAGGAGGGGAACTATGGCTACACCTTC	CASSEEGNYGYTF
-	-	TRBJ1-1	TRBV5-5	TGTGCCAGCAGCTTGGAGGGGGTCACTATGAACACTGAAGCTTTCTTT	CASSLEGVTMNTEAFF
-	-	TRBJ1-5	TRBV7-2	TGTGCCAGCAGCCAAGGGGGGGCGGGGCAGCCCCAGCATTTT	CASSQGGAGQPQHF
-	-	TRBJ1-2	TRBV7-9	TGTGCCAGCAGCTTCGCGCGTGAAGGCTACACCTTC	CASSFAREGYTF
-	TRBD1	TRBJ1-2	TRBV6-5	TGTGCCAGCCGGGACAGCGATGGCTACACCTTC	CASRDSDGYTF
few	-	TRBJ2-7	TRBV29-1	TGCAGCGTCTTAGGGGCGGCCGAAGGTTTTTACGAGCAGTACTTC	CSVLGAAEGFYEQYF
-	TRBD1	TRBJ1-1	TRBV9	TGTGCCAGCGCCCGCGGAGAGGGGGCTCCCGCAGCTTTCTTT	CASARGEGAPAAFF
-	-	TRBJ1-5	TRBV7-2	TGTGCCAGCAGCTTCTATCAGGGCACGGATCAGCCCCAGCATTTT	CASSFYQGTDQPQHF
-	TRBD1	TRBJ1-2	TRBV10-1	TGCGCCAGCCGGACAGGGGGCGATGGCTACACCTTC	CASRTGGDGYTF
-	-	TRBJ1-2	TRBV5-1	TGCGCCAGCAGCTCTTCCTTTGACAGTCCTAACTATGGCTACACCTTC	CASSSSFDSPNYGYTF
-	-	TRBJ1-5	TRBV14	TGTGCCAGCAGCAATCAACGCAGAGGAAGCAATCAGCCCCAGCATTTT	CASSNQRRGSNQPQHF
-	-	TRBJ1-5	TRBV6-5	TGTGCCAGCAGTTACTCGAGGCAAGAACAGCCCCAGCATTTT	CASSYSRQEQPQHF
-	-	TRBJ1-5	TRBV19	TGTGCCAGTAGTATAATCGGGAGCAATCAGCCCCAGCATTTT	CASSIIGSNQPQHF
once	-	TRBJ2-7	TRBV18	TGTGCCAGCTCACCGCGGGATCTCCCAGTACAGTCCTACGAGCAGTACTTC	CASSPRDLPVQSYEQYF
-	TRBD2	TRBJ2-5	TRBV27	TGTGCCAGCAGTTTACAAGCGGGGGGGCCACTAGATTGGGAAGAGACCCAGTACTTC	CASSLQAGGPLDWEETQYF
-	TRBD2	TRBJ2-1	TRBV5-8	TGTGCCAGCAGCTTTGGACTAGCGGGGGTAAATGAGCAGTTCTTC	CASSFGLAGVNEQFF
-	-	TRBJ2-2	TRBV4-3	TGCGCCAGCAGCCTTAATAACGGGGAGCTGTTTTTT	CASSLNNGELFF
-	-	TRBJ2-7	TRBV4-3	TGCGCCAGCAGCCAAGATTACCTGGGCCCGTCGTACGAGCAGTACTTC	CASSQDYLGPSYEQYF
-	-	TRBJ2-3	TRBV19	TGTGCCAGTAGTATCCTGCCCCAGCCTGGAGGGTTCACAGATACGCAGTATTTT	CASSILPQPGGFTDTQYF
-	-	TRBJ1-5	TRBV4-1	TGCGCCAGCAGCCAAGAGTCAAGGGGCAGTCAGCCCCAGCATTTT	CASSQESRGSQPQHF
-	-	TRBJ2-7	TRBV5-1	TGCGCCAGCAGCGCCAATCATCCAGGGAAGCGTAGGCGCGAGCAGTACTTC	CASSANHPGKRRREQYF
-	TRBD1	TRBJ1-4	TRBV5-4	TGTGCCAGCAGCCGAAAGAACGGGACAGGGTATAGGTTAGATGAAAAACTGTTTTTT	CASSRKNGTGYRLDEKLFF
-	TRBD2	TRBJ2-2	TRBV7-8	TGTGCCAGCAGCTCCCTCACGGGGGGGTGTCACACCGGGGAGCTGTTTTTT	CASSSLTGGCHTGELFF
-	-	TRBJ1-2	TRBV27	TGTGCCAGCAGTTTGTCCGAGGGCCGAGCTAACTATGGCTACACCTTC	CASSLSEGRANYGYTF
-	TRBD1	TRBJ1-2	TRBV10-3	TGTGCCATCAGTGAAGGGACAGGGAACATCTATGGCTACACCTTT	CAISEGTGNIYGYTF
once	-	TRBJ1-3	TRBV4-2	TGTGCCAGCAGCCAAGATCGGAGCCAAAGTGGAAACACCATATATTTT	CASSQDRSQSGNTIYF
-	-	TRBJ1-4	TRBV5-1	TGCGCCAGCAGCTTGAAAGGGGGGGCTAATGAAAAACTGTTTTTT	CASSLKGGANEKLFF
-	TRBD2	TRBJ2-2	TRBV10-2	TGCGCCAGCTTCCTAAAACCGGGACTAGCGGGGGGGCGTGGCACCGGGGAGCTGTTTTTT	CASFLKPGLAGGRGTGELFF
-	-	TRBJ1-6	TRBV5-1	TGCGCCAGCAGCTCAAACAGGGAGAGAGCGGATTCACCCCTCCACTTT	CASSSNRERADSPLHF
-	-	TRBJ1-2	TRBV29-1	TGCCGAGCGGGGGCTAACTATGGCTACACCTTC	CRAGANYGYTF
-	-	TRBJ1-5	TRBV19	TGTGCCAGTAGTCGTGCAGGGGCCGGTCAGCCCCAGCATTTT	CASSRAGAGQPQHF
-	-	TRBJ1-4	TRBV5-1	TGCGCCAGCAGGGACGACGGGACTCTCCCAGGAAATGAAAAACTGTTTTTT	CASRDDGTLPGNEKLFF
-	-	TRBJ2-3	TRBV5-1	TGCGCCAGCAGCTTCACCGGGGTTGAAGATACGCAGTATTTT	CASSFTGVEDTQYF
-	-	TRBJ1-1	TRBV19	TGTGCCAGTAGTATTTCTCCGTACAGGGTAAAGGTGTGGAACACTGAAGCTTTCTTT	CASSISPYRVKVWNTEAFF
-	TRBD2	TRBJ2-1	TRBV28	TGTGCCAGCAGTGTCCTGACTAGCGGGGGGCTCAATGAGCAGTTCTTC	CASSVLTSGGLNEQFF
few	TRBD1	TRBJ2-7	TRBV10-3	TGTGCCATCAGCGAACAGGGGTACGAGCAGTACTTC	CAISEQGYEQYF
-	-	TRBJ2-3	TRBV27	TGTGCCAGCAGTTTAAGCAGTAGTGTCAGGCGGGTCACAGATACGCAGTATTTT	CASSLSSSVRRVTDTQYF
-	TRBD2	TRBJ2-3	TRBV19	TGTGCCAGTGGAAAAGGACTAGCGACAACAGATACGCAGTATTTT	CASGKGLATTDTQYF
-	TRBD1	TRBJ1-1	TRBV28	TGTGCCAGCAGTTTCGGGGCCCCCCCGGACAGGGAACACACTGAAGCTTTCTTT	CASSFGAPPDREHTEAFF
-	-	TRBJ1-1	TRBV14	TGTGCCAGCAGCCCCCACGAAAGAGAGGGTAATCCGAGGAACACTGAAGCTTTCTTT	CASSPHEREGNPRNTEAFF
-	TRBD1	TRBJ1-1	TRBV7-2	TGTGCCAGCAGCGTTAATACAGGGGGCCGTGCTTTCTTT	CASSVNTGGRAFF
-	TRBD1	TRBJ2-7	TRBV9	TGTGCCAGCAGCACCAAGGGGGGACAGGGGATCCACGAGCAGTACTTC	CASSTKGGQGIHEQYF
-	-	TRBJ1-2	TRBV6-4	TGTGCCAGCAGTGACTCGACATATGGCTACACCTTC	CASSDSTYGYTF
few	-	TRBJ2-5	TRBV4-1	TGCGCCAGCAGCCAAGATCGCAAGCGACCACAAGAGACCCAGTACTTC	CASSQDRKRPQETQYF
-	-	TRBJ1-2	TRBV10-3	TGTGCCATTCAATCCAGGGTAATTAACTATGGCTACACCTTC	CAIQSRVINYGYTF
-	TRBD1	TRBJ1-6	TRBV5-1	TGCGCCAGCAGCTTCCGGGCCAGGGGGACACCCCTCCACTTT	CASSFRARGTPLHF
-	-	TRBJ2-1	TRBV6-5	TGTGCCAGCAGTTACGAGGGCTCCAGCTCCTACAATGAGCAGTTCTTC	CASSYEGSSSYNEQFF